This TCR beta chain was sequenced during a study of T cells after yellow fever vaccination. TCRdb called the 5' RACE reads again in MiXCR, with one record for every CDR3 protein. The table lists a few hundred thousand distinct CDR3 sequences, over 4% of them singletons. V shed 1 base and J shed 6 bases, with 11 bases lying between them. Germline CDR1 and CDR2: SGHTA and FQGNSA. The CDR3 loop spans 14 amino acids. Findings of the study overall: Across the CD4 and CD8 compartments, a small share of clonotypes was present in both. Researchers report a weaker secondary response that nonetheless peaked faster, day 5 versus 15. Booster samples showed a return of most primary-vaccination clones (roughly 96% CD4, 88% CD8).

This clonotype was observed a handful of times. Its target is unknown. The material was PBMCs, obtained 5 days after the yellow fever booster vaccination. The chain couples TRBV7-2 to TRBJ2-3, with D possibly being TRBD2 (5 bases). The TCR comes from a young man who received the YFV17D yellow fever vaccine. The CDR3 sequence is CASSLVPSMDTQYF. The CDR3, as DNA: TGTGCCAGCAGCTTAGTCCCTAGCATGGATACGCAGTATTTT. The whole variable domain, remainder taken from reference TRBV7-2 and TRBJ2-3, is GAGVSQSPSNKVTEKGKDVELRCDPISGHTALYWYRQSLGQGLEFLIYFQGNSAPDKSGLPSDRFSAERTGGSVSTLTIQRTQQEDSAVYLCASSLVPSMDTQYFGPGTRLTVL.